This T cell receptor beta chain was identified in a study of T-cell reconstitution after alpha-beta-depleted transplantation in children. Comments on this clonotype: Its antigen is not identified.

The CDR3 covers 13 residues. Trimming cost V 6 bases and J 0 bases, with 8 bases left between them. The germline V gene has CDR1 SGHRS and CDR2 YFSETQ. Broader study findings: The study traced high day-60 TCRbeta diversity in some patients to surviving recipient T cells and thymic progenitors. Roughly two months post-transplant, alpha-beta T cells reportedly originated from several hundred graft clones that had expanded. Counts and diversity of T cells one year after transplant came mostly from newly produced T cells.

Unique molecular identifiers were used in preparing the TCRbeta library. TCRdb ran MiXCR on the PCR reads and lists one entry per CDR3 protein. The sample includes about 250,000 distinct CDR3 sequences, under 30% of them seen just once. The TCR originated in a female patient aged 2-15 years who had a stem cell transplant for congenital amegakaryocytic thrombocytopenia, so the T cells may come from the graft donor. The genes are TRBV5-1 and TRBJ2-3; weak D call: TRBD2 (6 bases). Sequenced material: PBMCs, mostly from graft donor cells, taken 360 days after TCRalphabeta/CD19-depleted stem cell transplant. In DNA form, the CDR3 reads TGCGCCAGCAATGCGGGAAGCACAGATACGCAGTATTTT. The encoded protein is CASNAGSTDTQYF.